This TCR beta chain emerged from a study of response to subunit inactivated influenza vaccine. The CDR3 spans 13 residues. Germline CDR1 and CDR2: SEHNR and FQNEAQ (reference sequence). Trimming cost V 6 bases and J 6 bases, with 13 bases left between them. TCRdb re-analysed the RT-PCR reads in MiXCR, keeping a single row per CDR3 protein. This table has more than 150,000 distinct CDR3 sequences, approximately 9.2% appearing once. This clonotype was found many times. The TCR sequence derives from a man aged 50 or older who received an inactivated influenza vaccine. The chain carries TRBV7-9 and TRBJ2-3; D may be TRBD2 (6 bases). The sample in question was non-naive T cells sorted from PBMCs, obtained on the day of vaccination. CDR3 residues: CASSRPGVDTQYF. Here the CDR3 DNA reads TGTGCCAGCAGTCGTCCGGGAGTGGATACGCAGTATTTT.